The 2 T cell receptor beta chains below all came from one sample that was sequenced in a study of vaccination effects on CD4 cells after COVID-19. No antigen has been assigned to these receptors. Having been cultured for roughly 10 days, the cells underwent CD4+ T cell isolation. Participants were vaccinated with two doses of either the BNT162b2 or mRNA-1273 vaccine. Some clones are missing from TCRdb's copy, which holds only in-frame ones; the method was immunoSEQ multiplex PCR. The table lists approximately 31,000 clones, 74% of them singletons. The sequencing here drew on CD4+ T cells from PBMCs cultured without peptide, taken after COVID-19 vaccination. These receptors were collected from a human donor who received a COVID-19 vaccine.

This clone was counted a few times. The rearrangement joins TRBV10-3 to TRBJ2-1, with TRBD2 matching 12 bases. The CDR3 contains 15 residues. With V trimmed by 6 bases and J by 4 bases, 4 bases remained unmatched. Germline V gene lookup returns CDR1 ENHRY and CDR2 SYGVKD. This CDR3 is CAISTGTSGYNEQFF. CDR3 DNA sequence: TGTGCCATCAGCACCGGGACTAGCGGGTACAATGAGCAGTTCTTC.

The rearrangement links TRBV11-2 to TRBJ2-3; weak D call: TRBD1 (6 bases). In germline, CDR1 is SGHAT, CDR2 FQNNGV. Between the trimmed V and J ends, which lost 5 bases and 6 bases, there was a span of 21 bases. The length of the CDR3 is 16 residues. The chain's CDR3 is CASSPKSRQVGDTQYF. The CDR3 nucleotides read TGTGCCAGCAGCCCAAAATCCCGACAGGTGGGGGATACGCAGTATTTT.